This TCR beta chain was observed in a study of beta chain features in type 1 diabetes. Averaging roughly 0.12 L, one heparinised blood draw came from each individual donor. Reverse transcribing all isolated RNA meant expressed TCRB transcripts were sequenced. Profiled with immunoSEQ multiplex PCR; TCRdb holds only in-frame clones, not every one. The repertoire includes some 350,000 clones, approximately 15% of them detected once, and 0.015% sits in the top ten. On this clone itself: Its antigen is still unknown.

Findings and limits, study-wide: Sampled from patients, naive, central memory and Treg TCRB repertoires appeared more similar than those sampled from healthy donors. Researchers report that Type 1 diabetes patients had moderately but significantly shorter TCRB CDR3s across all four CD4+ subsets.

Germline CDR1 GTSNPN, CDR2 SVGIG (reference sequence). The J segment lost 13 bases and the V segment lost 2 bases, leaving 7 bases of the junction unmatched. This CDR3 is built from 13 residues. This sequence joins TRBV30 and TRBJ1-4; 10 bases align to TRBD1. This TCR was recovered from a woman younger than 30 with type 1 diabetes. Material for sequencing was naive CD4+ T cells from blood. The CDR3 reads CAWSQGQGNRLFF. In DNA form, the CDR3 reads TGTGCCTGGAGTCAGGGACAGGGGAATCGACTGTTTTTT.